The rows below give T cell receptor beta chains drawn from one sample of a study of blood T cell repertoires in COVID-19. The data were produced by immunoSEQ multiplex PCR, yet TCRdb's version contains in-frame clones alone and is incomplete. The sample yields some 300,000 clones, approximately 84% seen once. The sample comprised PBMCs or T cells enriched from blood (not recorded which). The origin of the receptors is a man under 40 who had recovered from COVID-19. CDR3s include the opening cysteine and the closing phenylalanine or tryptophan. Each record gives: D gene, J gene, clone size, CDR3 length, V gene, CDR3 DNA, CDR3 protein. A D gene is named only where the DNA matches it firmly. Rows may omit the clone size; those that give it use once, few, many or a size class.

- | TRBJ1-3 | once | 15 | TRBV4-1 | TGCGCCAGCAGCCAGGCCACAGGGATTGGAAACACCATATATTTT | CASSQATGIGNTIYF
- | TRBJ2-6 | - | 16 | TRBV19 | TGTGCCAGTTTAAGTCTGCCGGGCTCTGGGGCCAACGTCCTGACTTTC | CASLSLPGSGANVLTF
- | TRBJ2-7 | once | 11 | TRBV30 | TGTGCCTGGATTAATACCTACGAGCAGTACTTC | CAWINTYEQYF
- | TRBJ1-1 | - | 15 | TRBV19 | TGTGCCAGTAGTATAACAGAGAGGGGAGGGAAGGAAGCTTTCTTT | CASSITERGGKEAFF
- | TRBJ1-6 | - | 15 | TRBV14 | TGTGCCAGCAGCCAGGGATGGAGGGATAATTCACCCCTCCACTTT | CASSQGWRDNSPLHF
TRBD2 | TRBJ2-7 | - | 15 | TRBV6-5 | TGTGCCAGCAGAGTAGCGGGAGGTCCGCTCTACGAGCAGTACTTC | CASRVAGGPLYEQYF
TRBD2 | TRBJ2-7 | - | 15 | TRBV18 | TGTGCCAGCTCTAGGAGTACTAGCGGCGCCTACGAGCAGTACTTC | CASSRSTSGAYEQYF
- | TRBJ1-5 | - | 14 | TRBV20-1 | TGCAGTGCTAGTAGACAGGCACCCGGCCAGCCCCAGCATTTT | CSASRQAPGQPQHF
TRBD2 | TRBJ2-2 | - | 17 | TRBV11-3 | TGTGCCAGCAGCACCCGTTCTAGCGGGAGGGGGACCGGGGAGCTGTTTTTT | CASSTRSSGRGTGELFF
TRBD1 | TRBJ1-4 | - | 16 | TRBV10-2 | TGCGCCAGCAGTGACTTGGGACAGGCCGGGGGTGAAAAACTGTTTTTT | CASSDLGQAGGEKLFF
TRBD2 | TRBJ2-7 | - | 16 | TRBV4-1 | TGCGCCAGCAGCCAGCCGGGACTAGCGGGAGAAGGCGAGCAGTACTTC | CASSQPGLAGEGEQYF
- | TRBJ2-5 | - | 15 | TRBV10-2 | TGCGCCAGCAGACCAGATTCGACTAGCCAAGAGACCCAGTACTTC | CASRPDSTSQETQYF
TRBD1 | TRBJ1-3 | - | 16 | TRBV11-3 | TGTGCCAGCAGCTCCCCGGGACAGGGACGTGGAAACACCATATATTTT | CASSSPGQGRGNTIYF
TRBD2 | TRBJ2-5 | - | 15 | TRBV18 | TGTGCCAGCTCGGGGCGGGACTACCAACAAGAGACCCAGTACTTC | CASSGRDYQQETQYF
- | TRBJ1-3 | - | 16 | TRBV18 | TGTGCCAGCTCACCACGGGCCAGAGACCCTGGAAACACCATATATTTT | CASSPRARDPGNTIYF
- | TRBJ1-2 | - | 14 | TRBV5-4 | TGTGCCAGCAGCTTGGTTAGGGGCAACTATGGCTACACCTTC | CASSLVRGNYGYTF
- | TRBJ2-1 | - | 14 | TRBV2 | TGTGCCAGCAGGCCCTTCGGGTCGTACAATGAGCAGTTCTTC | CASRPFGSYNEQFF
- | TRBJ1-1 | - | 13 | TRBV24-1 | TGTGCCACCCGCAGGGGTTACGGCACTGAAGCTTTCTTT | CATRRGYGTEAFF
TRBD1 | TRBJ2-7 | - | 14 | TRBV19 | TGTGCCAGTAGGCCCTACAGGGGGGCCTACGAGCAGTACTTC | CASRPYRGAYEQYF
TRBD1 | TRBJ1-1 | - | 12 | TRBV11-3 | TGTGCCAGCGCAGGGGGCCCGATGAAAGCTTTCTTT | CASAGGPMKAFF
TRBD2 | TRBJ2-5 | - | 18 | TRBV7-9 | TGTGCCAGCAGCCTAACACCCATTAGCGGGGCCATACAAGAGACCCAGTACTTC | CASSLTPISGAIQETQYF
TRBD2 | TRBJ2-1 | once | 17 | TRBV30 | TGTGCCTGGAGGGCCAGCGGGGGGGCCGTTATCTACAATGAGCAGTTCTTC | CAWRASGGAVIYNEQFF
TRBD2 | TRBJ2-2 | once | 13 | TRBV20-1 | TGCAGTGCTAGTCTAGCGGACCTCGGGGAGCTGTTTTTT | CSASLADLGELFF
- | TRBJ1-3 | once | 14 | TRBV7-9 | TGTGCCAGCAGCTTAGGTACAGCTGGAAACACCATATATTTT | CASSLGTAGNTIYF
TRBD1 | TRBJ1-1 | - | 15 | TRBV28 | TGTGCCAGCAGTTTTCTACGGACAGGGGGCTCTGAAGCTTTCTTT | CASSFLRTGGSEAFF
- | TRBJ2-2 | - | 17 | TRBV7-2 | TGTGCCAGCAGCCCTTCCCGATATAGCGGAAACACCGGGGAGCTGTTTTTT | CASSPSRYSGNTGELFF
- | TRBJ2-1 | - | 15 | TRBV18 | TGTGCCAGCTCAGAACGAGTAGGGGCCTACAATGAGCAGTTCTTC | CASSERVGAYNEQFF
- | TRBJ1-2 | - | 15 | TRBV2 | TGTGCCAGCAGAACGGGCAGGGAGGGGAGCTATGGCTACACCTTC | CASRTGREGSYGYTF
TRBD2 | TRBJ2-2 | once | 14 | TRBV18 | TGTGCCAGCTCACCGGCGACTAGCCCCGGGGAGCTGTTTTTT | CASSPATSPGELFF
- | TRBJ2-7 | - | 15 | TRBV5-1 | TGCGCCAGCAGCGAGACCCCGGGGAGCTCCTACGAGCAGTACTTC | CASSETPGSSYEQYF
TRBD2 | TRBJ2-5 | once | 17 | TRBV5-1 | TGCGCCAGCAGCTTGCCCCAACTAGCGGGGGCGGGGGAGACCCAGTACTTC | CASSLPQLAGAGETQYF
TRBD1 | TRBJ1-1 | - | 15 | TRBV7-2 | TGTGCCAGCAGCCTCACAGGGGTCGGGACCACTGAAGCTTTCTTT | CASSLTGVGTTEAFF
TRBD2 | TRBJ2-1 | - | 15 | TRBV10-3 | TGTGCCATCAGTGAGGGGGTAGCGGGCTACAATGAGCAGTTCTTC | CAISEGVAGYNEQFF
TRBD2 | TRBJ2-1 | - | 15 | TRBV5-8 | TGTGCCAGCAGCGGCCTAGCGGGCGTTTACAATGAGCAGTTCTTC | CASSGLAGVYNEQFF
TRBD1 | TRBJ1-2 | - | 15 | TRBV19 | TGTGCCAGTAGTGTTACAGGGGGCGCTTACTATGGCTACACCTTC | CASSVTGGAYYGYTF
TRBD1 | TRBJ1-5 | few | 16 | TRBV7-9 | TGTGCCAGCAGCCTGGGACAGGGGTCCCCTAATCAGCCCCAGCATTTT | CASSLGQGSPNQPQHF